This entry is about one TCR beta chain. The data were obtained in a study of blood T cell repertoires in COVID-19. Study information: Spain, Italy and the United States supplied samples that represented acute and convalescent COVID-19. PBMCs, B-cell-depleted T cells, or T cells were the source of the cDNA or gDNA that made up the material.

Study processing details: Estimated nucleated cell counts came from reference gene primer amplification. Sequencing used immunoSEQ multiplex PCR; TCRdb keeps in-frame clones, though not all of them. Clone size and V and J calls were adopted from that table, with D and trimming inferred from the DNA. This table holds approximately 110,000 clones, approximately 90% found once. CDR3 length: 13 amino acids. The V gene lost 7 bases and the J gene lost 7 bases, with 11 bases spanning the gap. The germline V gene has CDR1 SNHLY and CDR2 FYNNEI. Input material: peripheral blood. The chain is built from TRBV2 and TRBJ1-6; D is undetermined. The TCR comes from a woman between 50 and 59 years old with acute or convalescent COVID-19. DNA for the CDR3: TGTGCCAGCATGTCGGTCCTCAATTCACCCCTCCACTTT. This codes for CASMSVLNSPLHF.